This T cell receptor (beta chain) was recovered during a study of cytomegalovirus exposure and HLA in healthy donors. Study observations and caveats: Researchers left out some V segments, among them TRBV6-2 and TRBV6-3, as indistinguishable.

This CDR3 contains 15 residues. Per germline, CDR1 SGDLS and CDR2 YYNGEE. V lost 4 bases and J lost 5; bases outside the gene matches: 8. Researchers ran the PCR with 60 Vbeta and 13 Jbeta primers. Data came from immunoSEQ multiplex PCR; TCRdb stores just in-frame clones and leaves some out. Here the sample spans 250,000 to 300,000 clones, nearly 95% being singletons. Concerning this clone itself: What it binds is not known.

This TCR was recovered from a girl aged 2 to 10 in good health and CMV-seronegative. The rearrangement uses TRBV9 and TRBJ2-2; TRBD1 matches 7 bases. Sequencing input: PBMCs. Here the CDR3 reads CASSPRGLGTGELFF. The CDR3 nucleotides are TGTGCCAGCAGCCCAAGGGGGCTCGGGACCGGGGAGCTGTTTTTT.